A single sample gave rise to the 14 T cell receptor beta chains below, sequenced in a study of post-analysis software for immune sequencing data. For these TCRs, the target antigens are not known. The library was made from cDNA and included unique molecular identifiers. TCRdb passed the PCR reads through MiXCR, listing each CDR3 protein once. The sample consists of roughly 800,000 distinct CDR3 sequences, less than 35% of them appearing once. Study outcomes and limitations: About five TRBV segments appeared more often in patients than in controls, and TRBV5-6, TRBV5-1 and TRBV20-1 were among these.

The sample consisted of blood. Receptor source: a girl aged 10 to 17 with multiple sclerosis.

The chain is built from TRBV5-8 and TRBJ2-5; TRBD1 matches 9 bases. The J call may be faulty, since TRBJ2-7 better matches the DNA end. CDR1 is SGHTS, CDR2 YDEGEE, per germline. There are 14 residues in the CDR3. CDR3 protein: CASSLGDRDREQYF. The CDR3 DNA sequence: TGTGCCAGCAGCTTGGGGGACAGGGACCGCGAGCAGTACTTC.

V and J are TRBV6-6 and TRBJ2-7, with D perhaps TRBD1 (5 bases). The CDR3 totals 16 residues. V dropped 3 bases and J dropped 3 bases, with 18 bases sitting between them. The germline V gene has CDR1 MNHNY and CDR2 SVGAGI (reference sequence). CDR3 sequence: CASSYENRKVNYEQYF. For the CDR3, the DNA is TGTGCCAGCAGTTATGAGAACAGGAAGGTGAACTACGAGCAGTACTTC.

This clonotype was observed a few times. This chain uses TRBV12-3 or TRBV12-4 with TRBJ2-7; 10 bases are shared with TRBD2. V lost 3 bases and J lost 5; bases outside the gene matches: 7. CDR3 length: 15 amino acids. CDR3: CASSFILAGSNEQYF. As DNA, the CDR3 is TGTGCCAGCAGTTTTATACTAGCGGGATCTAACGAGCAGTACTTC.

Regarding this clonotype: A single base separates this from a much larger clone, so it may be a read error. The chain employs TRBV29-1 and TRBJ2-1; weak D call: TRBD1 (5 bases). Trimming pared 3 bases from V and 13 bases from J, leaving 16 bases between. Germline CDR1 SQVTM, CDR2 ANQGSEA. CDR3 length: 12 amino acids. The CDR3 here is CSVDSGRETQFF. The CDR3 nucleotides are TGCAGCGTTGATTCAGGGCGAGAGACCCAGTTCTTC.

In this sample, this clonotype turned up a few times. The genes are TRBV20-1 and TRBJ2-7; weak D call: TRBD2 (5 bases). CDR3 length: 12 residues. V was shortened by 6 bases and J by 8 bases, with 17 bases between the two germline ends. CDR1 and CDR2 from the germline V gene are DFQATT and SNEGSKA (reference sequence). The CDR3 region is CSATGPSWQQYF. CDR3 DNA sequence: TGCAGTGCCACCGGACCTAGCTGGCAGCAGTACTTC.

The chain is built from TRBV20-1 and TRBJ1-1; possible D gene TRBD1, 6 bases. V shed 4 bases and J shed 4 bases, with 13 bases lying between them. Germline-derived CDR1 and CDR2 are DFQATT and SNEGSKA (reference sequence). CDR3 length: 13 residues. Here the CDR3 DNA reads TGCAGTGCTACTCAGGGAGGGGGCACTGAAGCTTTCTTT. Residues: CSATQGGGTEAFF.

V usage is TRBV12-3 or TRBV12-4 and J usage is TRBJ2-3; D might be TRBD2 (6 bases). There are 16 residues in the CDR3. Trimming stripped 4 bases from V and 2 bases from J, with 16 bases between. The CDR3 reads CASSSQLGGHTDTQYF. The CDR3 bases are TGTGCCAGCAGTTCCCAACTGGGAGGCCACACAGATACGCAGTATTTT.

This chain uses TRBV6-1 with TRBJ2-5; 10 bases match TRBD2. CDR3 length: 16 amino acids. After removal of 0 bases from V and 7 bases from J, the junction contained 8 bases not matched to a gene. Germline CDR1 is MNHNS and CDR2 is SASEGT. The CDR3 is CASSEAASGGATTQYF. CDR3 nucleotide sequence: TGTGCCAGCAGTGAAGCGGCCAGCGGGGGGGCGACGACCCAGTACTTC.

Concerning this clonotype: The junction departs from germline at one end; a sequencing error may be responsible. The J gene is TRBJ2-7, the V gene TRBV27, with D possibly matching TRBD2 (6 bases). The germline V gene encodes CDR1 MNHEY and CDR2 SMNVEV (reference sequence). The CDR3 runs to 14 residues. CDR3 nucleotide sequence: TGTGCCGGCAGCCCGGCGGCAGGGAGGTACGAGCAGTACTTC. This codes for CAGSPAAGRYEQYF.

V and J are TRBV27 and TRBJ2-7, with TRBD1 matching over 8 bases. V dropped 2 bases and J dropped 0; count of bases not matched to a gene: 6. There are 16 residues in the CDR3. The germline V gene has CDR1 MNHEY and CDR2 SMNVEV (reference sequence). The CDR3 sequence is CASSLLAGGFSYEQYF. DNA of the CDR3: TGTGCCAGCAGTTTACTGGCAGGGGGCTTCTCCTACGAGCAGTACTTC.

This clonotype was detected only a few times. The rearrangement joins TRBV6-6 to TRBJ1-2, with no clear D. This CDR3 contains 13 residues. Germline V CDR1 and CDR2: MNHNY, SVGAGI (reference sequence). V shed 2 bases and J shed 8 bases, with 12 bases lying between them. The CDR3 reads CASSYVGSIGYTF. The CDR3 DNA follows: TGTGCCAGCAGTTACGTGGGGTCGATAGGCTACACCTTC.

The rearrangement links TRBV3-1 to TRBJ2-3, with D perhaps TRBD2 (6 bases). The length of the CDR3 is 16 residues. Germline CDR1 and CDR2: LGHDT and YNNKEL (reference sequence). V lost 4 bases and J lost 4, with 18 bases in between. The CDR3 loop reads CASSRVGGAGADTQYF. The CDR3 region has the DNA TGTGCCAGCAGCCGAGTGGGAGGCGCGGGCGCAGATACGCAGTATTTT.

J is TRBJ2-2 and V is TRBV7-2; D gene unclear. This CDR3 contains 16 residues. Trimming removed 6 bases at V and 0 bases at J, with 14 bases between. The germline V gene encodes CDR1 SGHTA and CDR2 FQGNSA. DNA of the CDR3: TGTGCCAGCAGATTTGGATCCCACACGAACACCGGGGAGCTGTTTTTT. This translates into CASRFGSHTNTGELFF.

V and J are TRBV7-2 and TRBJ2-3; the match to TRBD2 covers 11 bases. Germline V gene lookup returns CDR1 SGHTA and CDR2 FQGNSA. The CDR3 contains 14 residues. V gave up 5 bases and J gave up 14 bases; unmatched junction bases: 12. The DNA of the CDR3 is TGTGCCAGCAGCGGTTCGGGACTAGCGGCCGCGGGGTATTTT. It specifies CASSGSGLAAAGYF. The variable domain in full, with the rest retrieved from reference TRBV7-2 and TRBJ2-3, is GAGVSQSPSNKVTEKGKDVELRCDPISGHTALYWYRQSLGQGLEFLIYFQGNSAPDKSGLPSDRFSAERTGGSVSTLTIQRTQQEDSAVYLCASSGSGLAAAGYFGPGTRLTVL.